This T cell receptor (beta chain) was observed in a study of identical twins. Study findings and constraints: In cord blood, abundant beta clonotypes had fewer insertions; memory showed no trend.

The CDR3 has 13 residues. Trimming stripped 6 bases from V and 4 bases from J, with 10 bases between. Germline V gene data show CDR1 as SGHRS and CDR2 as YFSETQ. A single record per CDR3 protein comes from TCRdb applying MiXCR to the 5' RACE reads. The sample holds about 190,000 distinct CDR3 sequences, around 15% seen once. This clonotype was counted a few times. The antigen is unknown. The sample was also linked to a second study, of T cells expressing NK-cell markers. From that second work: Each TCR beta repertoire originated in sorted T cells that were CD3+CD56+NKG2C+, CD3+CD56+NKG2C- or CD3+CD56-NKG2C+. Seven HCMV-seropositive donors and one seronegative donor made up the eight sequenced donors. With an anti-gamma-delta TCR antibody, sorting in several experiments was kept to alpha-beta TCR T cells.

Sequenced: CD8+ T cells sorted from blood. This chain connects TRBV5-1 to TRBJ2-2; D is unclear. The origin of this receptor is a woman in her late teens or twenties in good health. The CDR3 region is CASNSGSTGELFF. The CDR3 nucleotides read TGCGCCAGCAATTCAGGCAGCACCGGGGAGCTGTTTTTT.